The clone carrying this T cell receptor (beta chain) has just a few counts. Antigen specificity is unknown. The CDR3 runs to 13 residues. Germline-derived CDR1 and CDR2 are SGHTA and FQGNSA. Trimming shortened V by 1 base and J by 6 bases, and 9 bases separated the two germline ends. The sample belongs to a study of immune cell composition in non-small cell lung cancer. Whole-study results and caveats: Tumour-reactive clones were not shown to match dominant in vivo tumour clones.

Produced via immunoSEQ multiplex PCR; TCRdb's table is partial and in-frame only. The table includes thousands of clones, 74% detected once. The chain uses TRBV7-2 and TRBJ1-2, with D perhaps matching TRBD1 (5 bases). The source material was lung tumor tissue. The receptor's source is a human donor with non-small cell lung cancer. The CDR3 nucleotides are TGTGCCAGCAGCTTAGTCGACAGCGATGGCTACACCTTC. It is translated as CASSLVDSDGYTF. The full variable domain, completed using reference TRBV7-2 and TRBJ1-2, is GAGVSQSPSNKVTEKGKDVELRCDPISGHTALYWYRQSLGQGLEFLIYFQGNSAPDKSGLPSDRFSAERTGGSVSTLTIQRTQQEDSAVYLCASSLVDSDGYTFGSGTRLTVV.